The T cell receptor (beta chain) described here comes from a study of low-dose radiotherapy and immunotherapy resistance in tumors. Across the whole study: Members of Cohort 2 were treated with 1 Gy per fraction every two weeks; their total was 13 Gy over 26 weeks. Aspirin was taken orally at 300 mg daily by patients, and this continued for four cycles from cycle 1 day 1.

The time point is: after trial treatment. Treatment in this sample: LDRT plus nivolumab, ipilimumab, low-dose cyclophosphamide and aspirin (RACIN trial). The donors' treatment consisted of nivolumab, ipilimumab, aspirin, low-dose cyclophosphamide and low-dose radiotherapy. Eligibility criteria specified advanced solid malignancies devoid of tumor-infiltrating lymphocytes. This CDR3 contains 16 residues. Germline V gives CDR1 SGHTA, CDR2 FQGNSA. After removal of 2 bases from V and 7 bases from J, the junction contained 6 bases not matched to a gene. TCR amplification involved about 20 PCR cycles with a constant-region primer and V-primer adapter. In TCRdb, the reads were re-called with MiXCR into one record per CDR3 protein. The sample holds roughly 50,000 distinct CDR3 sequences, approximately 35% seen once.

This TCR came from a male donor with rectosigmoid adenocarcinoma. The V and J genes are TRBV7-2 and TRBJ2-1; 12 positions match TRBD1. The sample was PBMCs, taken after low-dose radiotherapy plus immunotherapy. The CDR3 loop is CASSLTLGQGANEQFF. CDR3 DNA sequence: TGTGCCAGCAGCTTAACGTTGGGACAGGGGGCTAATGAGCAGTTCTTC.